The clone carrying this T cell receptor (beta chain) was detected many times. Its antigen is not identified. This specimen comes from a study of tumor and adjacent non-tumor tissue in lung cancer. Study-wide points: TCR diversity was significantly greater in tumor than normal lung tissue.

No cell sorting was done before RNA was extracted from the tissue. This non-tumor lung sample came from over 3 cm beyond the tumor edge. CDR1 MDHEN and CDR2 SYDVKM come from the germline V gene. This CDR3 has 15 amino acids. J lost 4 bases, V lost 6 bases, and 6 bases had no gene match. A modified ARM-PCR protocol with three rounds of nested PCR amplified TCRbeta. MiXCR, applied by TCRdb to the multiplex PCR reads, yields one record per CDR3 protein. The repertoire has some 99,000 distinct CDR3 sequences, 60% to 65% of them found once; the top ten carry 15% to 20%. The material sequenced was distant non-tumor lung tissue. The chain employs TRBV28 and TRBJ2-1; 10 nucleotides agree with TRBD2. The clonotype was recovered from a man in his fifties or sixties with non-small cell lung cancer. CDR3 loop: CASRPSGRDYNEQFF. The CDR3 DNA reads TGTGCCAGCAGACCGAGCGGGAGGGATTACAATGAGCAGTTCTTC.